This TCR beta chain is from a study of T cells in Graves' hyperthyroidism and ophthalmopathy. Findings and caveats of the study: Most thyroid clonotypes expanded above 0.001 were also detected in blood.

Patients aged 18 to 65 with hyperthyroidism were newly diagnosed, with duration under 2 months. Uncontrolled infection, other autoimmune disease, pregnancy or lactation barred patients from enrollment. What was amplified from RNA transcripts were TCR beta CDR3 regions. With the HTBI primer set, the TCR CDR3 went through a first round of RT-PCR. TCRdb itself ran the multiplex PCR reads through MiXCR, one entry per CDR3 protein. The sample lists about 840,000 distinct CDR3 sequences; roughly 40% were seen once. For this clonotype: Its specificity is unknown.

V lost 8 bases to trimming and J lost 2 bases; unmatched junction nucleotides: 4. Germline V CDR1 and CDR2: DFQATT, SNEGSKA (reference sequence). This CDR3 comprises 12 residues. The rearrangement joins TRBV20-1 to TRBJ2-7; 9 bases fit TRBD1. The clonotype originates from a man younger than 30 with Graves' hyperthyroidism. The material sequenced was blood. CDR3 residues: CSYRTGAYEQYF. Here the CDR3 DNA reads TGCAGTTACAGGACAGGGGCCTACGAGCAGTACTTC.